A single sample gave rise to the 7 T cell receptor beta chains below, sequenced in a study of shared clonotypes between healthy human individuals. Sequenced by immunoSEQ multiplex PCR; TCRdb stores in-frame clones only, minus some. The data show hundreds of thousands of clones, 55% to 85% seen once. The specimen was memory CD4+ T cells sorted from blood. Subset here: CD45RA-negative fraction. The receptor source for this set is a woman in her thirties in good health.

V gene TRBV5-1 combines with J gene TRBJ2-7; TRBD1 agrees at 8 bases. From germline, CDR1 is SGHRS and CDR2 YFSETQ. V shed 4 bases and J 7 bases; nucleotides not matched to a gene: 13. The CDR3 runs to 15 residues. CDR3 sequence: CASSGPGTGDGEQYF. The CDR3 region has the DNA TGCGCCAGCAGCGGCCCCGGGACAGGAGACGGAGAGCAGTACTTC.

The chain links TRBV6-5 to TRBJ2-2; TRBD1 matches at 7 bases. J gave up 4 bases and V 8 bases, and 1 base lay outside the gene matches. The CDR3 runs 12 residues. The germline V gene encodes CDR1 MNHEY and CDR2 SVGAGI. The CDR3 spells CASHRGTGELFF. CDR3 DNA sequence: TGTGCCAGCCACAGGGGCACCGGGGAGCTGTTTTTT.

This chain links TRBV16 with TRBJ1-1, with a possible D match to TRBD1 (5 bases). The CDR3 is 14 amino acids. Germline CDR1 KGHSY, CDR2 FQNENV. Trimming took off 0 bases at V and 3 bases at J, with 8 bases between the two ends. The CDR3 DNA sequence: TGTGCCAGCAGCCAATCGCCCAGGGACACTGAAGCTTTCTTT. This codes for CASSQSPRDTEAFF.

This clone was observed many times. V and J are TRBV19 and TRBJ2-7, with TRBD2 identical over 7 bases. Germline V CDR1 and CDR2: LNHDA, SQIVND (reference sequence). This CDR3 contains 13 residues. V trimming: 5 bases; J trimming: 7 bases; junction bases outside the gene matches: 8. The CDR3 DNA reads TGTGCCAGTAGTGTCGGGACTATGGGAGAGCAGTACTTC. Translation: CASSVGTMGEQYF.

The V gene is TRBV11-1, the J gene TRBJ1-4, with D possibly TRBD1 on 5 matching bases. V lost 5 bases and J 0 bases, leaving 10 bases between the germline ends. Germline CDR1 is SGHAT and CDR2 is FQDESV (reference sequence). The CDR3 consists of 15 residues. CDR3 DNA sequence: TGTGCCAGCAGCGTAGACAGCGCAACTAATGAAAAACTGTTTTTT. Translated: CASSVDSATNEKLFF.

The V call is TRBV2, the J call TRBJ2-5; no firm D call. The last part of the DNA fits TRBJ2-7 better; the J call may be wrong. CDR3 length: 12 residues. Germline values: CDR1 SNHLY, CDR2 FYNNEI. The CDR3 DNA follows: TGTGCCAGCAGTGAATACAGCCACGAGCAGTACTTC. This sequence encodes CASSEYSHEQYF.

This clone was observed a handful of times. The chain links TRBV7-6 to TRBJ1-1; D unclear. The CDR3 sequence is 13 residues long. CDR1 is SGHVS, CDR2 FNYEAQ, per germline. Trimming pared 4 bases from V and 2 bases from J, leaving 8 bases between. The CDR3 DNA reads as TGTGCCAGCAGCTCCGAGCGTAACACTGAAGCTTTCTTT. This codes for CASSSERNTEAFF.